Below, one TCR beta chain is given with its context. Ten or more counts support this clonotype. The antigen it binds to is not known. There are no base qualities to consult, and no much larger clone falls within one base. This was a case-control study nested in a cohort of healthcare workers in London, UK, who had nasopharyngeal swab PCR tests and blood samples taken every week. Healthcare workers were recruited during the week of the UK lockdown, between 23 and 31 March 2020, and followed weekly for up to 16 weeks. Ends trimmed: V by 7 bases, J by 0 bases; bases unmatched to a gene: 2. The CDR3 starts with the cysteine, ends with the phenylalanine, and has 14 residues. Solely the CDR3 DNA is kept, with 42 bases framed from the first base. For CDR1 and CDR2, the germline V gene lists MNHEY and SVGEGT. These data come from a study of early T cells in non-severe SARS-CoV-2 infection (dated by TCRdb to the early 2020s). At the level of the whole study: Because TCR sequencing was done on bulk RNA from unsorted whole blood, the alpha and beta chains could not be paired. The investigation overall reported the following: VDJdb matching was skewed toward anti-spike CD8 responses and likely underestimated virus-specific expansions, missing private and CD4 specificities.

The library was obtained by 5' RACE. Data came from a NextSeq 500. In the TCR library protocol, unique molecular identifiers were attached to individual cDNA molecules to correct for PCR bias and sequencing error. Both TCR alpha and beta chains were sequenced, and tight co-correlation was observed between alpha and beta sequence abundances in each sample. For the original study's pipeline: V gene, J gene and CDR3 annotation of TCR sequences was performed with Decombinator V4. TCRs were defined as expanded if a significant change between any two time points was detected under a Poisson model with p below 0.0001. TCR abundances were normalised to the total number of TCRs sequenced per sample and were expressed as counts per million. MAIT TCRs were defined by TRAV1-2 paired with TRAJ12, TRAJ20 or TRAJ33, and iNKT TCRs by TRAV10 paired with TRAJ18. VDJdb, accessed 1 November 2021, was searched for CMV, EBV and SARS-CoV-2 annotated TCRs, with TCRs annotated for multiple antigens excluded. The public reads were reanalyzed by TCRdb: fastp trimming at Q25, MiXCR alignment, in-frame beta chains only. Rows with a matching CDR3 protein are joined into one entry that keeps the most common DNA and genes. TCRdb's processing, not the authors', yielded these V and J calls. The table for this sample lists over 60,000 distinct CDR3 sequences; 13% of them were counted only once. Jointly, the top ten make up around 3.9% of the sample.

Here the chain combines TRBV6-2 or TRBV6-3 and TRBJ2-7; the junction holds 11 bases that match TRBD2. The source material was whole blood. This receptor was identified in an adult who was a healthcare worker with PCR-confirmed SARS-CoV-2 infection or an uninfected control (not recorded which). CDR3 protein: CASTSGGTSYEQYF. DNA sequence: TGTGCCAGCACTAGCGGGGGGACCTCCTACGAGCAGTACTTC.